This T cell receptor (beta chain) is drawn from a study of T cell repertoires in cytomegalovirus infection. The wider study: Indicated by public TCR beta signatures were CMV infection and matching HLA type.

Study-level results: Pooled public TCR beta family frequency picked out CMV carriers with the relevant HLA.

TCRdb re-analysed the reads in MiXCR, keeping a single row per CDR3 protein. The sample lists fewer than 1,000,000 distinct CDR3 sequences, 30% to 40% occurring once. CDR1 KGHSH and CDR2 LQKENI come from the germline V gene. The CDR3 has 14 amino acids. Trimming shortened V by 1 base and J by 7 bases, and 13 bases separated the two germline ends. This clonotype has a handful of counts. No antigen is known for it. Specimen: cultured CD8+ T cells from PBMCs, collected from culture after CMV antigen stimulation. V gene TRBV18 combines with J gene TRBJ2-5, with D possibly being TRBD2 (6 bases). The sequence derives from a human donor in good health (CMV status not recorded). Some clones in this sample may be carry-over from other donors' samples. In DNA form, the CDR3 reads TGTGCCAGCTCACCACGGGACTGGTCTGTGACCCAGTACTTC. Translated: CASSPRDWSVTQYF.